These T cell receptor beta chains were read from a single sample in a study of T cells in Graves' hyperthyroidism and ophthalmopathy. From the multiplex PCR reads, TCRdb called clonotypes with MiXCR, one entry per CDR3 protein. The data hold about 500,000 distinct CDR3 sequences, with over 35% observed a single time. The sequenced material came from peripheral blood or thyroid tissue (not recorded which). All receptors derive from an adult woman with Graves' disease, either hyperthyroidism or ophthalmopathy (not recorded which). Each CDR3 is given with its conserved first and last residue. A D gene is named only where the DNA matches it firmly. Some rows have no size entry. The others give once, few or many, or a class for an expanded clone.

d_call clone_size j_call v_call cdr3_aa cdr3_nt
TRBD1 few TRBJ2-7 TRBV2 CASSEETGGEQYF TGTGCCAGCAGTGAAGAGACAGGGGGGGAGCAGTACTTC
TRBD1 NA TRBJ2-5 TRBV7-2 CASSFPDRRETQYF TGTGCCAGCAGTTTCCCGGACAGGCGGGAGACCCAGTACTTC
NA NA TRBJ2-7 TRBV13 CASSSPWGQAEQYF TGTGCCAGCAGCTCCCCGTGGGGTCAAGCGGAGCAGTACTTC
TRBD1 many TRBJ1-5 TRBV3-1 CASSQTGTGASAQHF TGTGCCAGCAGCCAAACCGGGACAGGGGCCAGTGCCCAGCATTTT
NA NA TRBJ2-7 TRBV20-1 CSASHTFYEQYF TGCAGTGCTAGTCACACGTTCTACGAGCAGTACTTC
NA few TRBJ1-2 TRBV7-9 CASSLYRVHF TGTGCCAGCAGCTTATACAGGGTACACTTC
TRBD1 once TRBJ1-5 TRBV29-1 CSYRGGNQPQHF TGCAGCTACAGGGGCGGGAATCAGCCCCAGCATTTT
NA NA TRBJ1-5 TRBV9 CASSDSRHNQPQHF TGTGCCAGCAGCGATTCACGGCACAATCAGCCCCAGCATTTT
TRBD2 many TRBJ2-2 TRBV7-9 CASSSQRGLGVHGELFF TGTGCCAGCAGCTCACAGCGGGGCCTGGGGGTTCACGGGGAGCTGTTTTTT
NA few TRBJ2-7 TRBV6-6 CASSYFLSLQGGEQYF TGTGCCAGCAGTTACTTCCTATCCTTACAGGGAGGCGAGCAGTACTTC
NA many TRBJ1-1 TRBV19 CASSTTGTVNTEAFF TGTGCCAGTAGTACAACCGGGACCGTGAACACTGAAGCTTTCTTT
TRBD2 once TRBJ2-5 TRBV2 CASRGLARGMGTQYF TGTGCCAGCCGGGGACTAGCTAGAGGGATGGGGACCCAGTACTTC